This entry lists 2 T cell receptor beta chains sequenced from one sample in a study of metastatic and nonmetastatic thyroid tumors. Each patient came to thyroid surgery without any prior treatment (of any kind). TCRdb reprocessed the PCR reads using MiXCR. The sample lists tens of thousands of clones, about 13% occurring once. Sequenced input: blood. Receptor source: a female donor with papillary thyroid cancer or a benign thyroid nodule (not recorded which). Some clones in this sample may be carry-over from other donors' samples.

This clone was seen a few times. The chain recombines TRBV15 with TRBJ2-7; 9 nucleotides match TRBD1. CDR1 and CDR2 (germline): LNHNV, YYDKDF (reference sequence). J gave up 5 bases and V 10 bases, and 9 bases lay outside the gene matches. The CDR3 contains 13 residues. CDR3 bases: TGTGCCAGTCAGGACAGGGGTCAAGACGAGCAGTACTTC. Its translation: CASQDRGQDEQYF.

In its sample, this clone was seen many times. This chain connects TRBV28 to TRBJ2-7, with 8 bases aligning to TRBD1. Per germline, CDR1 MDHEN and CDR2 SYDVKM. This CDR3 has 13 residues. The V and J ends lost 5 bases and 9 bases, in that order; junction bases with no gene match: 9. CDR3 residues: CASSRQGAWGQYF. CDR3 bases: TGTGCCAGCAGTCGTCAGGGGGCTTGGGGGCAGTACTTC.